These 20 T cell receptor beta chains came from one sample sequenced in a study of human T cells and chemical hapten exposure. Documented time point: pre-sensitization, week 0. The treatment is: therapeutic diphenylcyclopropenone sensitization with weekly scalp DPC. TCRdb called the RACE reads again in MiXCR, with one record for every CDR3 protein. The sample has some 39,000 distinct CDR3 sequences; 6% to 9.5% are singletons. Here the sequenced sample was whole blood, taken in connection with sensitization to the hapten diphenylcyclopropenone (DPC). All receptors come from a woman aged 45 to 65 with alopecia areata. Some clones in this sample may be carry-over from other donors' samples.

This clonotype was counted many times. The rearrangement joins TRBV20-1 to TRBJ2-1, with 8 bases matching TRBD2. Germline-derived CDR1 and CDR2 are DFQATT and SNEGSKA (reference sequence). The CDR3 contains 15 residues. With V trimmed by 0 bases and J by 4 bases, 5 bases remained unmatched. The CDR3 DNA reads as TGCAGTGCTAGAGATGCCCAGCGGGGGTACAATGAGCAGTTCTTC. Translation: CSARDAQRGYNEQFF.

This chain joins TRBV29-1 and TRBJ2-5; D unresolved. Trimming removed 6 bases at V and 4 bases at J, with 6 bases between. The CDR3 is 10 residues long. The V gene's germline CDR1 is SQVTM and CDR2 ANQGSEA. The CDR3 spells CSVARETQYF. CDR3 DNA: TGCAGCGTCGCGAGAGAGACCCAGTACTTC.

The chain uses TRBV21-1 and TRBJ1-6. TRBV21-1 represents a pseudogene. The length of the CDR3 is 15 residues. CDR3 sequence (DNA): TGTGCCAGCAGCAAATCAAGCTCCTATAATTCACCCCTCCACTTT. Its translation is CASSKSSSYNSPLHF.

This clonotype was detected once. CDR3 region: CASSGAQNTGELFF. The DNA of the CDR3 is TGTGCCAGCAGCGGGGCCCAGAACACCGGGGAGCTGTTTTTT. The J gene is TRBJ2-2, the V gene TRBV9; D not resolved. CDR3 size: 14 residues. CDR1 and CDR2 (germline): SGDLS, YYNGEE. V was trimmed by 3 bases and J by 1 base, leaving 7 bases between them.

This clonotype was detected many times. This chain links TRBV25-1 with TRBJ2-7; D is perhaps TRBD2 (6 bases). CDR1 and CDR2 (germline): MGHDK, SYGVNS. The V gene lost 6 bases and the J gene lost 7 bases, with 16 bases spanning the gap. The CDR3 length is 13 residues. CDR3 protein: CASSPAKGREQYF. The CDR3 DNA is TGTGCCAGCAGCCCCGCCAAAGGGAGGGAGCAGTACTTC.

In this sample, this clonotype turned up a few times. The rearrangement joins TRBV12-3 or TRBV12-4 to TRBJ2-3; D is undetermined. Trimming pared 6 bases from V and 2 bases from J, leaving 3 bases between. The CDR3 covers 11 residues. The CDR3 spells CASSITDTQYF. CDR3 DNA sequence: TGTGCCAGCAGCATCACAGATACGCAGTATTTT.

There are many counts of this clonotype. The J gene is TRBJ2-7, the V gene TRBV20-1; 13 bases agree with TRBD2. There are 13 residues in the CDR3. Germline V gene data show CDR1 as DFQATT and CDR2 as SNEGSKA (reference sequence). Trimming at V came to 7 bases and at J to 3 bases, leaving 3 bases not matched to a gene. The CDR3 is CSVRTSGSYEQYF. In DNA form, the CDR3 reads TGCAGTGTTCGGACTAGCGGGAGCTACGAGCAGTACTTC.

This clonotype was seen at least ten times. The CDR3 reads CATGAGRANTEAFF. The CDR3 nucleotides are TGTGCCACCGGGGCGGGGCGGGCGAACACTGAAGCTTTCTTT. The rearrangement joins TRBV12-3 or TRBV12-4 to TRBJ1-1; TRBD1 is a possible D gene (5 bases). The CDR3 covers 14 residues. Trimming cost V 10 bases and J 1 base, with 16 bases left between them.

This clonotype has a count of ten or more. This sequence joins TRBV24-1 and TRBJ2-7, with TRBD1 as a possible D gene (5 bases). Germline V gene data show CDR1 as KGHDR and CDR2 as SFDVKD. V lost 5 bases to trimming and J lost 5 bases, with 18 bases between them. The CDR3 is 15 amino acids. The CDR3 loop is CATSASGPGIHEQYF. The CDR3 DNA reads TGTGCCACCAGTGCCTCCGGCCCAGGGATCCACGAGCAGTACTTC.

There are many counts of this clonotype. This rearrangement joins TRBV4-2 to TRBJ2-7; 7 bases align to TRBD2. Germline V gives CDR1 LGHNA, CDR2 YNFKEQ. The CDR3 is made up of 16 amino acids. V shed 0 bases and J 4 bases; nucleotides not matched to a gene: 9. CDR3 nucleotide sequence: TGTGCCAGCAGCCAAGATCAAGGCGGGAGAGAGTACGAGCAGTACTTC. Its translation is CASSQDQGGREYEQYF.

In its sample, this clonotype was seen many times. V usage is TRBV11-2 and J usage is TRBJ2-5; D gene unclear. There are 13 residues in the CDR3. Per the germline V gene, CDR1 is SGHAT and CDR2 is FQNNGV. The ends were cut back, 4 bases at V and 4 bases at J, with 10 bases in the middle. The CDR3 DNA is TGTGCCAGCAGCTATTACAGTTCAGAGACCCAGTACTTC. Its translation is CASSYYSSETQYF.

This clonotype was recorded many times. The rearrangement uses TRBV7-2 and TRBJ1-4, with 7 bases matching TRBD1. Germline assignment: CDR1 SGHTA and CDR2 FQGNSA. The CDR3 contains 16 residues. The junction had 7 bases not matched to a gene; V was cut back by 1 base and J by 5 bases. CDR3 coding DNA: TGTGCCAGCAGCTTAGGGAACAGGGGTCAGAATGAAAAACTGTTTTTT. Encoded protein: CASSLGNRGQNEKLFF.

The rearrangement uses TRBV7-2 and TRBJ2-5; D gene ambiguous. CDR1 is SGHTA and CDR2 is FQGNSA in the germline V gene. V lost 2 bases and J 5 bases, leaving 15 bases between the germline ends. CDR3 size: 15 residues. The CDR3 bases are TGTGCCAGCAGCTTAAGTCTTGGACCCCGGGAGACCCAGTACTTC. Translating it yields CASSLSLGPRETQYF.

Comments on this clonotype: The junction and the germline gene differ at one end; a read error may be behind it. The chain recombines TRBV7-7 with TRBJ2-7, with TRBD1 identical over 7 bases. CDR1 and CDR2 from the germline V gene are SSHAT and FNYEAQ (reference sequence). The CDR3 sequence is 15 residues long. The CDR3 protein is CASSLGKGQAYEQYF. CDR3 coding DNA: TGTGCTAGCAGCTTAGGCAAAGGACAGGCCTACGAGCAGTACTTC.

The V call is TRBV5-5, the J call TRBJ2-4, with 8 bases that match TRBD1. There are 18 residues in the CDR3. J gave up 8 bases and V 3 bases, and 19 bases lay outside the gene matches. Per the germline V gene, CDR1 is SGHKS and CDR2 is YYEKEE (reference sequence). The CDR3 region is CASSYSAGVPGGRDIQYF. CDR3 coding DNA: TGTGCCAGCAGCTATTCGGCGGGTGTTCCAGGGGGCCGGGACATTCAGTACTTC.

This clonotype has ten or more counts. This chain joins TRBV7-9 and TRBJ1-4, with D tentatively TRBD1 (5 bases). CDR1 and CDR2 (germline): SEHNR, FQNEAQ (reference sequence). Trimming removed 5 bases from V and 5 bases from J, with 15 bases in between. The CDR3 covers 15 residues. Here the CDR3 DNA reads TGTGCCAGCAGCCCAGACCGGGACCAGAATGAAAAACTGTTTTTT. Translating it yields CASSPDRDQNEKLFF. The full variable domain, in which reference TRBV7-9 and TRBJ1-4 provide the parts outside the CDR3, is DTGVSQNPRHKITKRGQNVTFRCDPISEHNRLYWYRQTLGQGPEFLTYFQNEAQLEKSRLLSDRFSAERPKGSFSTLEIQRTEQGDSAMYLCASSPDRDQNEKLFFGSGTQLSVL.

There are many counts of this clonotype. The junction differs from germline at one of its ends, possibly a read error. The V and J genes are TRBV19 and TRBJ2-3; D possibly matches TRBD1 or TRBD2 (6 bases each). CDR1 is LNHDA and CDR2 is SQIVND in the germline V gene (reference sequence). The CDR3 length is 13 residues. CDR3: CASNGGRTDTQYF. DNA of the CDR3: TGTGCCAGTAATGGGGGGCGCACGGATACGCAGTATTTT.

This chain links TRBV20-1 with TRBJ1-4; 8 nucleotides align to TRBD1. The V segment lost 3 bases and the J segment 6 bases; nucleotides outside the gene matches: 6. The germline gives CDR1 DFQATT, CDR2 SNEGSKA (reference sequence). The CDR3 runs 14 residues. CDR3 in amino acids: CSASTGGIYEKLFF. DNA of the CDR3: TGCAGTGCTAGCACAGGGGGGATTTATGAAAAACTGTTTTTT.

There are a few counts of this clonotype. The V and J genes are TRBV11-2 and TRBJ2-3; no definite D call. The V gene lost 1 base and the J gene lost 5 bases, with 1 base spanning the gap. The CDR3 has 11 amino acids. Germline V gene data show CDR1 as SGHAT and CDR2 as FQNNGV. This CDR3 is CASSLVDTQYF. The CDR3 DNA reads TGTGCCAGCAGCTTAGTAGATACGCAGTATTTT.

Many counts were recorded for this clonotype. V gene TRBV7-9 combines with J gene TRBJ1-1; TRBD1 is a possible D gene (5 bases). The CDR3 consists of 12 residues. V shed 5 bases and J shed 11 bases, with 15 bases lying between them. The germline V gene encodes CDR1 SEHNR and CDR2 FQNEAQ (reference sequence). CDR3 protein: CASSNDQGWAFF. The CDR3 DNA is TGTGCCAGCAGCAACGACCAGGGATGGGCTTTCTTT.